This TCR beta chain derives from a study of Ad26.COV2.S vaccination and SARS-CoV-2 variants. Findings and limits, study-wide: Non-spike TCR breadth was similar in vaccine and placebo recipients.

Turning to this clone: What it recognizes is unknown.

Measured with immunoSEQ multiplex PCR; TCRdb has only the in-frame clones, and not every one. Of 200,000 to 300,000 clones in the sample, more than 75% are singletons; the top ten hold over 8.5%. Germline CDR1 is MNHEY and CDR2 is SVGEGT. The length of the CDR3 is 14 residues. V lost 2 bases and J 4 bases, leaving 9 bases between the germline ends. Treatment meaning: roughly 20 received Ad26.COV2.S at low or high dose, single or two shots; roughly five received placebo; per-sample allocation not given. After the first vaccine or placebo injection, samples were drawn on day 63. The individual, an adult aged 18-55 years, was a donor in Boston.

The origin of this receptor is a person aged 18 to 65 who received the Ad26.COV2.S COVID-19 vaccine or a placebo. Sequences were derived from peripheral blood, sampled in a trial of Ad26.COV2.S vaccine versus placebo. The gene calls are TRBV6-2 or TRBV6-3 and TRBJ1-3; D is unclear. This CDR3 is CASSYQAAGNTIYF. CDR3 coding DNA: TGTGCCAGCAGTTACCAGGCAGCCGGAAACACCATATATTTT.